Many counts were recorded for the clone carrying this T cell receptor beta chain. What it binds is not known. This record comes from a study of response to subunit inactivated influenza vaccine. MiXCR, applied by TCRdb to the RT-PCR reads, yields one record per CDR3 protein. The sample lists about 500,000 distinct CDR3 sequences, more than 7% occurring once. Study-wide results and limits: Only a handful of new T cells, the authors suggested, are recruited with each seasonal influenza vaccination.

In germline, CDR1 is MNHEY, CDR2 SVGAGI. The CDR3 has 13 residues. V was pared by 4 bases and J by 4 bases, with 3 bases of the junction left unmatched. The TCR originated in a man between 50 and 75 years old who received an inactivated influenza vaccine. The rearrangement links TRBV6-5 to TRBJ1-2; 7 bases match TRBD1. The input for sequencing was PBMCs from blood, taken 23 months after vaccination. CDR3 coding DNA: TGTGCCAGCAGTTTAGACAGGGCCTATGGCTACACCTTC. Its translation: CASSLDRAYGYTF.